What follows describes a single T cell receptor (beta chain). What it binds is not known. The data were taken from a study of blood T cells in healthy people across ages. Study-wide results and caveats: Investigators treated diversity estimates from one million T cells as underestimates.

The donors, healthy Caucasians from Russia, were aged roughly 6 to 90. Every donor provided roughly 10 milliliters of peripheral blood. CDR1 is DFQATT, CDR2 SNEGSKA, per germline (reference sequence). CDR3 length equals 13 residues. V lost 1 base, J lost 8 bases, and 12 bases lay in between. A J-beta primer mix and a sample-barcoded 5' primer were used in a second PCR of about 7 to 12 cycles. A tag from a template-switch adaptor with 12 random nucleotides marked each cDNA molecule. MiXCR was run by TCRdb on the 5' RACE reads, yielding one entry per CDR3 protein. The sample lists approximately 820,000 distinct CDR3 sequences, around 45% occurring once.

Sequenced sample: blood. The chain couples TRBV20-1 to TRBJ2-1; no firm D call. This clonotype was obtained from a man in his 60s in good health. CDR3 amino acids: CSARAPVRDEQFF. The CDR3 bases are TGCAGTGCTAGAGCCCCGGTCCGGGATGAGCAGTTCTTC.